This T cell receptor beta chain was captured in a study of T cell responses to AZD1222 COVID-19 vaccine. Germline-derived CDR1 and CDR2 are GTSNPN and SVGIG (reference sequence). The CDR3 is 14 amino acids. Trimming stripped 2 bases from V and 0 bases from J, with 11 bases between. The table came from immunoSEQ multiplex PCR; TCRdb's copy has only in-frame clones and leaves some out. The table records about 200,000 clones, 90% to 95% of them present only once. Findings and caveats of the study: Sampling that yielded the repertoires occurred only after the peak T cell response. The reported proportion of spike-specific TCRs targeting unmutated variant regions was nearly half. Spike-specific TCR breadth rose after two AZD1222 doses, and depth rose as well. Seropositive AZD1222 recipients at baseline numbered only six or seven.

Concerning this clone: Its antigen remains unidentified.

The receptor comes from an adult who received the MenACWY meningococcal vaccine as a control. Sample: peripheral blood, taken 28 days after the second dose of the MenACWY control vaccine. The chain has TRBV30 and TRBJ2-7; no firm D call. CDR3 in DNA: TGTGCCTGGAGTCGCTGGTGGAGCTCCTACGAGCAGTACTTC. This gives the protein CAWSRWWSSYEQYF.